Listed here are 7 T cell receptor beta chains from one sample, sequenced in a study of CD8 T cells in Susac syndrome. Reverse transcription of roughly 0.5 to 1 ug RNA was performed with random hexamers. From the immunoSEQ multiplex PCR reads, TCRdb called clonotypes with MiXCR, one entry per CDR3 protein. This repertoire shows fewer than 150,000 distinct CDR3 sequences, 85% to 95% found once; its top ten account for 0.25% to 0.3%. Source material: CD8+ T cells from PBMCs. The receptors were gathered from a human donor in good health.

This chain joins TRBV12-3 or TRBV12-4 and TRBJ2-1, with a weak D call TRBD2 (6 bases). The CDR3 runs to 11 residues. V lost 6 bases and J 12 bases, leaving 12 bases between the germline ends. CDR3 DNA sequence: TGTGCCAGCAGCTGGGGGGATTGGCAGTTCTTC. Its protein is CASSWGDWQFF.

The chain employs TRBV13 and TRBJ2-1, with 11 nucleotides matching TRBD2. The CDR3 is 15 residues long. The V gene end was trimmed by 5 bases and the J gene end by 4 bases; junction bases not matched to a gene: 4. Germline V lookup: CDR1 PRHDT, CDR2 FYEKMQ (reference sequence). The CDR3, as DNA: TGTGCCAGCAGCCAGGGACTAGCGGCATACAATGAGCAGTTCTTC. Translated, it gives CASSQGLAAYNEQFF.

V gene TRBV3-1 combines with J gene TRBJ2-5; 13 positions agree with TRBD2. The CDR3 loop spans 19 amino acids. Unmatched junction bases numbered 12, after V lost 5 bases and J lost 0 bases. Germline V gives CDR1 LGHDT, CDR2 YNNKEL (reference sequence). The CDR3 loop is CASSELTSGRTRYQETQYF. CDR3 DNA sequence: TGTGCCAGCAGCGAGCTGACTAGCGGGAGGACTAGGTACCAAGAGACCCAGTACTTC.

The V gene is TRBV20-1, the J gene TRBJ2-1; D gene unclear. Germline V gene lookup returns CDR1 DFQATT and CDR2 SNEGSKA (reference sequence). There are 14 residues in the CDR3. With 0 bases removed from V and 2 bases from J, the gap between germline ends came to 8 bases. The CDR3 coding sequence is TGCAGTGCTAGAGATCGACGGGCCTACAATGAGCAGTTCTTC. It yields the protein CSARDRRAYNEQFF.

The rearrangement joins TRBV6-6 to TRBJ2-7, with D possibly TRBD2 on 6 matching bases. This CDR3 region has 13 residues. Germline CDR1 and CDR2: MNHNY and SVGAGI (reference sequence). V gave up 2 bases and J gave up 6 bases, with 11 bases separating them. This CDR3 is CASSYGKGGEQYF. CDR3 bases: TGTGCCAGCAGTTACGGGAAGGGAGGCGAGCAGTACTTC.

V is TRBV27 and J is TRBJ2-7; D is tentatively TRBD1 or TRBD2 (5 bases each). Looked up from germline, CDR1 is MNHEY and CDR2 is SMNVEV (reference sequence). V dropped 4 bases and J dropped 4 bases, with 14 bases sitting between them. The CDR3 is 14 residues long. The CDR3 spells CASSSGREIYEQYF. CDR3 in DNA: TGTGCCAGCAGTTCGGGACGGGAAATTTACGAGCAGTACTTC.

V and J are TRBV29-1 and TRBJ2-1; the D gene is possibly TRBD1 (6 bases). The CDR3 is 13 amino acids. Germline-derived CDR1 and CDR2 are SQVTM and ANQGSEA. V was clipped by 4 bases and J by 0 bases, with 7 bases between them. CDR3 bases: TGCAGCGTTGCGGACAGCTCCTACAATGAGCAGTTCTTC. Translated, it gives CSVADSSYNEQFF.